These 17 T cell receptor beta chains originate from one sample sequenced in a study of shared clonotypes between healthy human individuals. Sequencing used immunoSEQ multiplex PCR; TCRdb keeps in-frame clones, though not all of them. The sample lists approximately 2.4 million clones, approximately 95% occurring once. The sequencing input was naive CD4+ T cells sorted from blood. Subset in this sample: CD45RA+ positively selected. These receptors all come from a young man in good health.

Details on this clone: One end of the junction varies from germline; a read error may be responsible. The sample has other DNA sequences that encode this CDR3 too. This chain links TRBV20-1 with TRBJ2-1, with D possibly TRBD2 on 5 matching bases. The germline V gene has CDR1 DFQATT and CDR2 SNEGSKA (reference sequence). This CDR3 is 11 amino acids long. CDR3 loop: CSASLNNEQFF. CDR3 nucleotide sequence: TGCAGCGCTAGCCTAAACAATGAGCAGTTCTTC.

This chain connects TRBV18 to TRBJ1-4; D gene unclear. The V end was cut by 9 bases, the J end by 0 bases, with 11 bases between. This CDR3 is 14 amino acids long. Germline V lookup: CDR1 KGHSH, CDR2 LQKENI. The CDR3 loop is CASTPQSTNEKLFF. The CDR3 DNA reads as TGTGCCAGTACACCACAGTCAACTAATGAAAAACTGTTTTTT.

The V call is TRBV10-3, the J call TRBJ2-5; the D gene is possibly TRBD1 (5 bases). CDR1 ENHRY and CDR2 SYGVKD come from the germline V gene. The germline V and J ends were trimmed by 0 bases and 4 bases, with 12 bases remaining between them. This CDR3 spans 15 amino acids. The CDR3 region is CAISESRGAGETQYF. CDR3 nucleotides: TGTGCCATCAGTGAGTCACGTGGGGCCGGAGAGACCCAGTACTTC.

This rearrangement joins TRBV2 to TRBJ2-4; D is perhaps TRBD2 (6 bases). V lost 4 bases, J lost 9 bases, and 13 bases lay in between. The CDR3 spans 13 residues. Per the germline V gene, CDR1 is SNHLY and CDR2 is FYNNEI. The CDR3, as DNA: TGTGCCAGCAGTGTGGAGGAGGGGCCCATTCAGTACTTC. Protein sequence: CASSVEEGPIQYF.

The chain combines TRBV6-1 with TRBJ1-2; unclear D gene. This CDR3 has 15 amino acids. Germline CDR1 MNHNS, CDR2 SASEGT. V shed 1 base and J shed 2 bases, with 11 bases lying between them. In nucleotides, the CDR3 is TGTGCCAGCAGTGAAGATCCCGCACCGAACTATGGCTACACCTTC. Its protein is CASSEDPAPNYGYTF.

The chain links TRBV5-5 to TRBJ2-7; D is uncertain. V was pared by 3 bases and J by 3 bases, with 13 bases between. This CDR3 comprises 14 residues. CDR1 is SGHKS, CDR2 YYEKEE, per germline (reference sequence). CDR3 amino acids: CASSSMGGHYEQYF. The CDR3 coding sequence is TGTGCCAGCAGCTCAATGGGCGGCCACTACGAGCAGTACTTC. Full variable domain (missing parts from reference TRBV5-5 and TRBJ2-7): DAGVTQSPTHLIKTRGQQVTLRCSPISGHKSVSWYQQVLGQGPQFIFQYYEKEERGRGNFPDRFSARQFPNYSSELNVNALLLGDSALYLCASSSMGGHYEQYFGPGTRLTVT.

The chain has TRBV28 and TRBJ1-1, with 7 nucleotides matching TRBD1. The germline CDR1 and CDR2 sequences are MDHEN and SYDVKM. This CDR3 is built from 13 residues. V lost 7 bases and J lost 5; bases outside the gene matches: 7. For the CDR3, the DNA is TGTGCCAGCAATCCACAGGGGAGGACTGAAGCTTTCTTT. Amino acid sequence: CASNPQGRTEAFF.

The rearrangement uses TRBV7-6 and TRBJ1-2; TRBD1 matches 8 bases. V gave up 5 bases and J gave up 6 bases; unmatched junction bases: 14. The V gene's germline CDR1 is SGHVS and CDR2 FNYEAQ. CDR3 length: 16 amino acids. The DNA for the CDR3 is TGTGCCAGCAGCCCTAGTCCGGACAGGGTCGCGGATGGCTACACCTTC. Amino acid sequence: CASSPSPDRVADGYTF.

The count of this clone is one. The rearrangement joins TRBV4-1 to TRBJ2-3; D is perhaps TRBD2 (6 bases). Germline assignment: CDR1 MGHRA and CDR2 YSYEKL. The CDR3 consists of 16 residues. Trimming shortened V by 3 bases and J by 4 bases, and 17 bases separated the two germline ends. The CDR3 is CASSQVAVFVPDTQYF. CDR3 nucleotides: TGCGCCAGCAGCCAGGTAGCGGTTTTCGTCCCAGATACGCAGTATTTT.

The V call is TRBV11-2, the J call TRBJ2-6, with 9 bases matching TRBD1. The CDR3 spans 18 residues. The V gene end was trimmed by 3 bases and the J gene end by 0 bases; junction bases not matched to a gene: 6. In germline, CDR1 is SGHAT, CDR2 FQNNGV. The CDR3 region has the DNA TGTGCCAGCAGCTTTACCGGGACAGGGTTCTCTGGGGCCAACGTCCTGACTTTC. The encoded protein is CASSFTGTGFSGANVLTF.

The J gene is TRBJ1-2, the V gene TRBV6-1; D gene uncertain. In germline, CDR1 is MNHNS, CDR2 SASEGT. There are 12 residues in the CDR3. V lost 6 bases and J 2 bases, leaving 7 bases between the germline ends. The CDR3 protein is CASRGYNYGYTF. As DNA, the CDR3 is TGTGCCAGCAGGGGATACAACTATGGCTACACCTTC.

The chain recombines TRBV2 with TRBJ2-5, with TRBD2 matching over 7 bases. The CDR3 contains 13 residues. Germline-derived CDR1 and CDR2 are SNHLY and FYNNEI. Trimming cost V 2 bases and J 4 bases; bases outside gene matches: 1. The CDR3 bases are TGTGCCAGCAGTGAATGGGGGGGAGAGACCCAGTACTTC. Translated: CASSEWGGETQYF.

This clone showed up just once. V is TRBV7-6 and J is TRBJ2-2, with D possibly matching TRBD2 (6 bases). The CDR3 has 16 residues. CDR1 is SGHVS and CDR2 is FNYEAQ in the germline V gene. V lost 5 bases and J lost 2, with 15 bases in between. This CDR3 is CASSVTGGLNTGELFF. CDR3 sequence (DNA): TGTGCCAGCAGCGTCACTGGGGGGTTAAACACCGGGGAGCTGTTTTTT.

This clone has just a few counts. Different DNA sequences within this sample yield the same CDR3. J is TRBJ2-7 and V is TRBV6-1; D gene uncertain. The CDR3 is made up of 11 amino acids. The germline V and J ends were trimmed by 3 bases and 4 bases, with 4 bases remaining between them. CDR1 and CDR2 (germline): MNHNS, SASEGT. The DNA for the CDR3 is TGTGCCAGCAGTGACAGTTACGAGCAGTACTTC. Protein: CASSDSYEQYF.

The chain has TRBV10-3 and TRBJ2-1, with D maybe TRBD1 (5 bases). V was pared by 4 bases and J by 3 bases, with 10 bases between. Germline loops: CDR1 ENHRY, CDR2 SYGVKD. The CDR3 runs to 14 residues. The CDR3 reads CAISGGGNYNEQFF. CDR3 in DNA: TGTGCCATCAGTGGGGGCGGAAACTACAATGAGCAGTTCTTC.

The V call is TRBV27, the J call TRBJ2-7, with D perhaps given as TRBD1 or TRBD2 (5 bases each). CDR3 size: 16 residues. Germline V gene sequence: CDR1 MNHEY, CDR2 SMNVEV (reference sequence). Trimming left V 6 bases short and J 7 bases short, with 25 bases between. The CDR3 sequence: CASRFLTTGPSWEQYF. CDR3 in DNA: TGTGCCAGCAGATTCTTGACTACGGGACCCTCCTGGGAGCAGTACTTC.

The chain employs TRBV25-1 and TRBJ1-2, with D perhaps matching TRBD1 (6 bases). The CDR3 contains 15 residues. In germline, CDR1 is MGHDK, CDR2 SYGVNS. The V and J ends lost 6 bases and 1 base respectively, with 15 bases between them. CDR3 DNA: TGTGCCAGCAGAAGCGAGCAGGGGTTTAACTATGGCTACACCTTC. Translation: CASRSEQGFNYGYTF.